This T cell receptor beta chain was recovered during a study of cytomegalovirus exposure and HLA in healthy donors. As to this clone: The target antigen is unknown.

Findings of the study overall: In an earlier analysis, most TCR beta V segments were productive about 87% or about 30% of the time.

The PCR contained 60 Vbeta and 13 Jbeta primers. Sequencing used immunoSEQ multiplex PCR; TCRdb keeps in-frame clones, though not all of them. The sample carries about 210,000 clones, around four fifths recorded once. This clonotype was sampled from a woman aged 45-65 years in good health and CMV-seropositive. Sequenced sample: PBMCs.

As DNA, the CDR3 is TGTGCCAGCAGCGTAGCGCAGGTCCCTGTTATTTATGGCTACACCTTC. Its translation is CASSVAQVPVIYGYTF. V usage is TRBV9 and J usage is TRBJ1-2; D unresolved. The CDR3 length is 16 residues. The V and J ends lost 0 bases and 5 bases respectively, with 17 bases between them. Germline V CDR1 and CDR2: SGDLS, YYNGEE.